Described below is a single T cell receptor (beta chain) sequence and its context. TCRdb keeps only in-frame clones here, not all; method: immunoSEQ multiplex PCR. The data contain 250,000 to 300,000 clones, 82% of them singletons. This study enrolled people aged 18 to 89 from approximately 25 US geographic areas. Assignments of participants to cohorts depended upon their own reported clinical history. The data were obtained in a study of blood T cell repertoires in COVID-19. In the study overall: The United States, Italy and Spain provided the acute and convalescent COVID-19 samples. From T cells, B-cell-depleted T cells, or PBMCs came the material, which was cDNA or gDNA.

The clonotype comes from a man aged 35-49 years who had been exposed to COVID-19. The sample was PBMCs or T cells enriched from blood (not recorded which).

The CDR3 spells CASSPAKGTEAFF. DNA for the CDR3: TGTGCCAGCTCACCCGCTAAGGGGACTGAAGCTTTCTTT. The chain joins TRBV18 to TRBJ1-1; the D gene is possibly TRBD1 (5 bases). CDR3 length: 13 residues. CDR1 and CDR2 (germline): KGHSH, LQKENI. V shed 3 bases and J shed 5 bases, with 10 bases lying between them.